This TCR beta chain was documented in a study of identical twins. This clonotype was seen repeatedly, ten times or more. TCRdb re-called the 5' RACE reads with MiXCR, one entry per CDR3 protein. The profile shows about 250,000 distinct CDR3 sequences, approximately 8.3% of them singletons. Germline values: CDR1 SEHNR, CDR2 FQNEAQ (reference sequence). Trimming cost V 3 bases and J 2 bases; bases outside gene matches: 12. The CDR3 consists of 17 residues. This sample was also put to use in a study of yellow fever vaccine responses in identical twins.

Source material: CD8+ T cells sorted from blood. The chain has TRBV7-9 and TRBJ2-5; TRBD1 agrees at 7 bases. The sequence was obtained from a young woman in good health. The CDR3 here is CASSFTPGTDLQETQYF. The CDR3 DNA follows: TGTGCCAGCAGCTTCACACCCGGGACAGACCTACAAGAGACCCAGTACTTC.